This TCR beta chain was sequenced in a study of Ad26.COV2.S vaccination and SARS-CoV-2 variants. Findings of the study overall: There was reportedly substantial breadth in spike-specific CD8+ and CD4+ T cell responses after vaccination. Responses of T cells in total may have been underestimated by the TCR breadth and depth analyses.

The CDR3 extends over 15 amino acids. V trimming: 3 bases; J trimming: 4 bases; junction bases outside the gene matches: 5. Germline assignment: CDR1 SGHKS and CDR2 YYEKEE (reference sequence). In regard to this clone: Its cognate antigen is unknown.

Here immunoSEQ multiplex PCR was the method, and the copy in TCRdb shows in-frame clones only, minus some. The top ten clones hold under 4% of a sample with about 350,000 clones, 92% of them seen once. This sequence was found in a human donor who had recovered from COVID-19. The sample was peripheral blood, taken after recovery from COVID-19. The chain is built from TRBV5-5 and TRBJ1-2; 11 bases fit TRBD1. CDR3 coding DNA: TGTGCCAGCAGCTCCCCGGGACAGGGGGTCTATGGCTACACCTTC. Its protein product is CASSSPGQGVYGYTF.